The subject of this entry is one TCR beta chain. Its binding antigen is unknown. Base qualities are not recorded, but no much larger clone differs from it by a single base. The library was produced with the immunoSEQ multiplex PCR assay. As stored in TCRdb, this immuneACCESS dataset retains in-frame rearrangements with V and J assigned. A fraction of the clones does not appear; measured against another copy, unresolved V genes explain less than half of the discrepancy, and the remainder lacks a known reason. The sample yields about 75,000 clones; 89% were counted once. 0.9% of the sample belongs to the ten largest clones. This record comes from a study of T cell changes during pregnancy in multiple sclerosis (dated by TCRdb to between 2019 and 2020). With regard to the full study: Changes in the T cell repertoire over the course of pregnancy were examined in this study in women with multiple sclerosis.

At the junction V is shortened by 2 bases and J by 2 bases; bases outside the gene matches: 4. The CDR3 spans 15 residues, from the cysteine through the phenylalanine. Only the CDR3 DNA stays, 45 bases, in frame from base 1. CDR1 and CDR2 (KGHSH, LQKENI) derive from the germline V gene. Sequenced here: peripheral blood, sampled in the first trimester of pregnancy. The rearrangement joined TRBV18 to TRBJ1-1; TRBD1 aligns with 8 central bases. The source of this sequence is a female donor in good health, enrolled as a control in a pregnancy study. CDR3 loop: CASSPMTGDNTEAFF. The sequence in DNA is TGTGCCAGCTCACCAATGACAGGGGATAACACTGAAGCTTTCTTT.